This TCR beta chain was sequenced for a study of spatial heterogeneity in lung cancer. The overall study: Alpha-chain sequences were consistently detected in smaller numbers than beta-chain sequences.

TCRdb called the 5' RACE reads again in MiXCR, with one record for every CDR3 protein. The profile shows tens of thousands of distinct CDR3 sequences, 7% to 9% of them singletons. This clonotype was found many times. The ends were cut back, 3 bases at V and 3 bases at J, with 15 bases in the middle. The germline V gene encodes CDR1 MNHEY and CDR2 SMNVEV (reference sequence). The length of the CDR3 is 15 residues. The time point was: sample taken at primary tumor resection. Donors were 72 untreated early-stage non-small cell lung cancer patients. Unsorted whole RNA samples from tumor, nontumor lung or frozen PBMC were sequenced.

This sequence was found in a male donor with early-stage non-small cell lung cancer. The sequenced sample was PBMCs, obtained at surgery. V and J are TRBV27 and TRBJ2-7, with D possibly called TRBD1 or TRBD2 (6 bases each). Here the CDR3 DNA reads TGTGCCAGCAGTTTGGGGGCGGGAAGACTCTACGAGCAGTACTTC. Protein: CASSLGAGRLYEQYF.